The clone carrying this TCR beta chain was picked up a small number of times. The record originates from a study of T cell clones after liver transplantation. The overall study: Post-transplant blood was tracked for graft-donor-reactive T cell clones identified in a pre-transplant mixed lymphocyte reaction. Until 12-24 months post-transplant, subjects got standard immunosuppression and no induction. At least one year of complete immunosuppression withdrawal without enzymes over twice normal defined tolerance.

The germline gives CDR1 LNHDA, CDR2 SQIVND (reference sequence). The CDR3 totals 15 residues. The germline V and J ends were trimmed by 3 bases and 3 bases, with 9 bases remaining between them. The repertoire was sequenced with immunoSEQ multiplex PCR; TCRdb's copy has only in-frame clones and lacks some. Counted here are around 97,000 clones, about 88% occurring once; the ten biggest clones make up roughly 3.1%. Unstimulated PBMCs were sorted into CD3+CD4+ and CD3+CD8+ populations. The receptor was derived from a human patient who received a liver transplant. Some T cells may originate from the graft donor. J is TRBJ1-6 and V is TRBV19; weak D call: TRBD1 (5 bases). The sequencing here drew on CD4+ T cells from blood, taken 47 months after liver transplant. The CDR3 here is CASSMTAGYNSPLHF. As DNA, the CDR3 is TGTGCCAGTAGTATGACAGCGGGCTATAATTCACCCCTCCACTTT.